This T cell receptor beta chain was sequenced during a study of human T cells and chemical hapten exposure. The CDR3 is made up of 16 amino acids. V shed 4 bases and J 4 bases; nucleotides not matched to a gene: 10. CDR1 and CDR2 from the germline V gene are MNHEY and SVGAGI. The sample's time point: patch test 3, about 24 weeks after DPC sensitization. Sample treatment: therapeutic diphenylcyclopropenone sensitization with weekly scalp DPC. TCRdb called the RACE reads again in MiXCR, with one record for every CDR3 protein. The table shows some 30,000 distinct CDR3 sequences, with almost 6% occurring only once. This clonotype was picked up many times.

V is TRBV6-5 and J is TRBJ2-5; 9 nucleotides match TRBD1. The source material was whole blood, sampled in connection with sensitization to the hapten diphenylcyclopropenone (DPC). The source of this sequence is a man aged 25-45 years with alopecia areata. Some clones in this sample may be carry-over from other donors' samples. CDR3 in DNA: TGTGCCAGCAGTTTGTCCCTACAGGGGGCTGGAGAGACCCAGTACTTC. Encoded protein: CASSLSLQGAGETQYF.